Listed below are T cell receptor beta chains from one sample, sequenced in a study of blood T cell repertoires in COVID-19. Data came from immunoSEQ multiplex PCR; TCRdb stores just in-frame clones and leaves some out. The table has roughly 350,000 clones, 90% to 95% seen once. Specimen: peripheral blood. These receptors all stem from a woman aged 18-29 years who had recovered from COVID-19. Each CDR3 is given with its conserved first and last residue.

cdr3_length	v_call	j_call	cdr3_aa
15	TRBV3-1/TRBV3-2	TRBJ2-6	CASSQRGSGANVLTF
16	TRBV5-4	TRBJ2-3	CASSSGGRQNTDTQYF
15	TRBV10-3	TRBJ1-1	CAISDPGQMNTEAFF
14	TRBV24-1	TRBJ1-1	CATRTEGMNTEAFF
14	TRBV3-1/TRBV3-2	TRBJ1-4	CASSRGQGAEKLFF
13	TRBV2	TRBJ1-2	CATKRTANYGYTF
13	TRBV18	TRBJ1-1	CASSPEFNTEAFF
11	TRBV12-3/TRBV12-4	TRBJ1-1	CASSLGGRAFF
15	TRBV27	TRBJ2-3	CASSLGAGSTDTQYF
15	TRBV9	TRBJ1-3	CASSVTGYTGNTIYF
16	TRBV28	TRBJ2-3	CASRVRLADRADTQYF
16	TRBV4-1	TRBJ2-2	CASSQLTLAELGELFF
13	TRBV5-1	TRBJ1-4	CASSGTGDEKLFF
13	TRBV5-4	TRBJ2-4	CASSTRDRDIQYF
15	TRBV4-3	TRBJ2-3	CASSQEGGRGDTQYF
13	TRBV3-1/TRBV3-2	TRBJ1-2	CASSQLTGYGYTF
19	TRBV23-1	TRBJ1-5	CASSQSRQGAEASWQPQHF
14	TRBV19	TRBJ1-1	CASSSGGARAEAFF
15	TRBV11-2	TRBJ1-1	CASSLGGQRGTEAFF